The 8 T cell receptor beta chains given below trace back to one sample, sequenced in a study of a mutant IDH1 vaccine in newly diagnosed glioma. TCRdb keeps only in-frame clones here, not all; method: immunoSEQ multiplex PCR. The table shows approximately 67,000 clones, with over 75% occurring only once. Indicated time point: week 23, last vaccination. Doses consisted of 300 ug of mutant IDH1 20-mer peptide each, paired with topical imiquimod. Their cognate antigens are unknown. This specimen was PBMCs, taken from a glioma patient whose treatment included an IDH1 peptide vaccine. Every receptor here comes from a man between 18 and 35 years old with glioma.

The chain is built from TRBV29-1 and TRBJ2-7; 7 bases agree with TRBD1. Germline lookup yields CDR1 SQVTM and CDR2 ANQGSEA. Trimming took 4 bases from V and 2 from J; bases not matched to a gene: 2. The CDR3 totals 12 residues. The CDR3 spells CSVAGTAYEQYF. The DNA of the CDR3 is TGCAGCGTTGCGGGGACAGCCTACGAGCAGTACTTC.

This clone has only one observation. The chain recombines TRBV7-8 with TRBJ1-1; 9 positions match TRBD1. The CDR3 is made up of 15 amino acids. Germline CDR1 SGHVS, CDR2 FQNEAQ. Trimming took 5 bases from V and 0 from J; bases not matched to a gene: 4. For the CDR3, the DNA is TGTGCCAGCAGCCTGCGGGACAGGGTGAACACTGAAGCTTTCTTT. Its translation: CASSLRDRVNTEAFF.

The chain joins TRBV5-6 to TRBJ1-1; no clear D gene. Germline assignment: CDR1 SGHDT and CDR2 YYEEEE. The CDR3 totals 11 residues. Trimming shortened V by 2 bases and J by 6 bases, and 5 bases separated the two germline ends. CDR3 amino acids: CASSFFAEAFF. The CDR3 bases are TGTGCCAGCAGCTTTTTCGCTGAAGCTTTCTTT.

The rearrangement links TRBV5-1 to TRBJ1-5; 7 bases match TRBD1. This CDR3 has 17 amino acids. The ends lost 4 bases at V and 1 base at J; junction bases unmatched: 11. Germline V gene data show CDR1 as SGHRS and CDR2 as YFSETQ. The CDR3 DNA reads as TGCGCCAGCAGCCCTGGGTCGACAGGGTCCAGCAATCAGCCCCAGCATTTT. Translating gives CASSPGSTGSSNQPQHF.

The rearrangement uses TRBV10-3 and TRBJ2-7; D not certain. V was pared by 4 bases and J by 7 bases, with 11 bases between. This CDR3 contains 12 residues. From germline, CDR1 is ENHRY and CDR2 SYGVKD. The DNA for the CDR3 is TGTGCCATCAGTGTGGGCGGTGAAGAGCAGTACTTC. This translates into CAISVGGEEQYF.

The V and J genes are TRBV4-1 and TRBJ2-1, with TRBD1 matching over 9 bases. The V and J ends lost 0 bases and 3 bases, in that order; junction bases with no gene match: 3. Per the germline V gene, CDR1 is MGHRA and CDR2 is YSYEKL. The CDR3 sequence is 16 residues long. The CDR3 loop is CASSQEGQGSYNEQFF. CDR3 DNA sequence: TGCGCCAGCAGCCAAGAAGGACAGGGGAGCTACAATGAGCAGTTCTTC.

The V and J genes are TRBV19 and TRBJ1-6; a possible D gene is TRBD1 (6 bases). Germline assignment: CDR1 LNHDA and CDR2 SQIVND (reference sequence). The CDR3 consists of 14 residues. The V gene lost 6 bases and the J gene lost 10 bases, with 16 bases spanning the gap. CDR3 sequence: CASSVTGRGSPLHF. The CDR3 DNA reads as TGTGCCAGTAGCGTTACAGGGAGAGGGTCACCCCTCCACTTT.

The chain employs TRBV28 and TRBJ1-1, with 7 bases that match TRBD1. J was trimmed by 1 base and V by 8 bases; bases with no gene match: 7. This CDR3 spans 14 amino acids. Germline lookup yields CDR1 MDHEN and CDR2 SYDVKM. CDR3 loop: CASLGGRRNTEAFF. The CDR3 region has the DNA TGTGCCAGCCTAGGGGGCAGGAGGAACACTGAAGCTTTCTTT.